This T cell receptor (beta chain) was identified during a study of Graves' ophthalmopathy and Graves' hyperthyroidism. CDR3 length: 13 amino acids. V was clipped by 6 bases and J by 5 bases; unmatched bases: 6. This clonotype was detected ten times or more. RNA transcripts were the template, and TCR beta CDR3 regions were amplified from them. The workflow started with a first-round RT-PCR run with HTBI primers and then moved on to a second-round multiplex PCR. One entry per CDR3 protein, called by TCRdb with MiXCR from the multiplex PCR reads. Of hundreds of thousands of distinct CDR3 sequences detected, about 21% appear once; the ten largest clones hold roughly 3.2%.

Material for sequencing was peripheral blood. The chain couples TRBV12-3 or TRBV12-4 to TRBJ2-5; TRBD2 agrees at 7 bases. This receptor was identified in a woman younger than 35 with stable Graves' hyperthyroidism. Here the CDR3 reads CASRPSGTETQYF. The DNA for the CDR3 is TGTGCCAGCAGGCCCAGCGGGACGGAGACCCAGTACTTC.